This T cell receptor (beta chain) was captured in a study of T cell responses to AZD1222 COVID-19 vaccine. Data came from immunoSEQ multiplex PCR; TCRdb stores just in-frame clones and leaves some out. The sample consists of 80,000 or so clones, 80% to 95% of them appearing once. As for this clone: What it binds is unknown.

Germline CDR1 and CDR2: SGHDT and YYEEEE. Trimming shortened V by 4 bases and J by 2 bases, and 4 bases separated the two germline ends. The CDR3 is made up of 13 amino acids. General observations from the study: Clonal diversity may have been underestimated, and the donors were mostly white British, with more females than males. Baseline testing showed seropositivity in only five to seven AZD1222 recipients. The study sampled repertoires only after the peak T cell response.

V is TRBV5-6 and J is TRBJ2-6, with D unresolved. The clonotype was recovered from an adult who received the AZD1222 COVID-19 vaccine. The sequences come from peripheral blood, collected 28 days after the second AZD1222 dose. The CDR3 region is CASSLTGANVLTF. The DNA for the CDR3 is TGTGCCAGCAGCCTTACTGGGGCCAACGTCCTGACTTTC.